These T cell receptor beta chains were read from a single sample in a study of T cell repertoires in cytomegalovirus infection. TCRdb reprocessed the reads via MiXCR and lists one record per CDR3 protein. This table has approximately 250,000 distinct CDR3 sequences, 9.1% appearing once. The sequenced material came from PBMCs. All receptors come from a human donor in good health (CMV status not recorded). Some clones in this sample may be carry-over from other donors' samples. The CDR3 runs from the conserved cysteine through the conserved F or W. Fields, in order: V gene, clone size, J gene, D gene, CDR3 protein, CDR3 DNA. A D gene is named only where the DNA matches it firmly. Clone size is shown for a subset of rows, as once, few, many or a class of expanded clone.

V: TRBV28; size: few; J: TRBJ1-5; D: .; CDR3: CASKGGFNQPQHF; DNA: TGTGCCAGCAAGGGGGGCTTCAATCAGCCCCAGCATTTT
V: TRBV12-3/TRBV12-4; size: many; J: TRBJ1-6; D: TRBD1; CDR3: CASSRQGAHSPLHF; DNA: TGTGCCAGCAGTCGTCAGGGGGCCCATTCACCCCTCCACTTT
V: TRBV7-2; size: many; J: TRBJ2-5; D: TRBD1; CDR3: CASSSRTGQETQYF; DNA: TGTGCCAGCAGCTCCCGGACAGGGCAAGAGACCCAGTACTTC
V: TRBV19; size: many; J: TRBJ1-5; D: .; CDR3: CASSNGAASNQPQHF; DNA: TGTGCCAGTAGTAACGGGGCCGCTAGCAATCAGCCCCAGCATTTT
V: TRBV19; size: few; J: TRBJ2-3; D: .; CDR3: CASSIGTERDTQYF; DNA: TGTGCCAGTAGTATAGGGACGGAGAGGGATACGCAGTATTTT
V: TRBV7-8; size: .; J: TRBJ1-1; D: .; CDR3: CASSLVSATEAFF; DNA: TGTGCCAGCAGCTTAGTAAGTGCCACTGAAGCTTTCTTT
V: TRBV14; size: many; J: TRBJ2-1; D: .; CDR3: CASSRDLGDEQFF; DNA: TGTGCCAGCAGCCGGGACTTGGGCGATGAGCAGTTCTTC
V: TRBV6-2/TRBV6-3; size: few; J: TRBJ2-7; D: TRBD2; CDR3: CASSYVSGRAEQYF; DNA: TGTGCCAGCAGTTACGTTAGCGGGAGGGCCGAGCAGTACTTC
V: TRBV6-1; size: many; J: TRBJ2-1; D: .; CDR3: CASQMTGGTYNEQFF; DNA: TGTGCCAGCCAAATGACAGGCGGCACCTACAATGAGCAGTTCTTC
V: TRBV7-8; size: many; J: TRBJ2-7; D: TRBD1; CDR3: CASSGRQGRDDEQYF; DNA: TGTGCCAGCAGCGGCCGACAGGGTCGTGACGACGAGCAGTACTTC
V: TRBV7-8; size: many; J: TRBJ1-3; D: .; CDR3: CASSLNLRGSVSGNTIYF; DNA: TGTGCCAGCAGCTTAAACCTTAGAGGGTCAGTCTCTGGAAACACCATATATTTT
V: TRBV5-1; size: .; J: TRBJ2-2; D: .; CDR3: CASSFGRANTGELFF; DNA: TGCGCCAGCAGCTTTGGTCGAGCGAACACCGGGGAGCTGTTTTTT
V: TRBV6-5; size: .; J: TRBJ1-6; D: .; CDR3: CASSYVGSPLHF; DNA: TGTGCCAGCAGTTATGTAGGCTCACCCCTCCACTTT
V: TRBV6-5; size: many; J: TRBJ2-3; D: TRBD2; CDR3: CASSSVAGGPGDTQYF; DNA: TGTGCCAGCAGTTCCGTAGCGGGAGGGCCGGGAGATACGCAGTATTTT
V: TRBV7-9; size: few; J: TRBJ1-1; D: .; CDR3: CASSQQGSNTEAFF; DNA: TGTGCCAGCAGCCAACAGGGTTCGAACACTGAAGCTTTCTTT
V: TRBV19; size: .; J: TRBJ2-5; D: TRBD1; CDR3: CASSAQTGQETQYF; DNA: TGTGCCAGTAGTGCCCAGACAGGGCAAGAGACCCAGTACTTC
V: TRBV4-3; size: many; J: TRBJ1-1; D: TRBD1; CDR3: CASSQGQLNTEAFF; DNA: TGCGCCAGCAGCCAGGGACAGTTGAACACTGAAGCTTTCTTT
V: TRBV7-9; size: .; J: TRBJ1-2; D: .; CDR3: CASSSYLRDYGYTF; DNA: TGTGCCAGCAGCTCCTACCTCCGTGACTATGGCTACACCTTC
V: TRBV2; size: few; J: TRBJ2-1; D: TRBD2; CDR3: CASSPTSGGNNEQFF; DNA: TGTGCCAGCAGCCCGACTAGCGGGGGAAACAATGAGCAGTTCTTC
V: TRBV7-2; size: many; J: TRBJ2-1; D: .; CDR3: CASSLPSVHEQFF; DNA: TGTGCCAGCAGCTTACCCTCGGTGCATGAGCAGTTCTTC
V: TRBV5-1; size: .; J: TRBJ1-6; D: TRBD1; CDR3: CASSPTGEGNSPLHF; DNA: TGCGCCAGCAGCCCGACAGGGGAAGGTAATTCACCCCTCCACTTT
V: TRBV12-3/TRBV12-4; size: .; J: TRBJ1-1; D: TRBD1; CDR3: CASSPTGVEAFF; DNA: TGTGCCAGCAGCCCGACAGGGGTTGAAGCTTTCTTT
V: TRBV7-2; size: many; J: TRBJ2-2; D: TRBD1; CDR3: CASSFSQGAGELFF; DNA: TGTGCCAGCAGCTTTTCCCAGGGGGCCGGGGAGCTGTTTTTT
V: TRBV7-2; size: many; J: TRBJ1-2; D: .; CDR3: CASSSEGSPYGYTF; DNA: TGTGCCAGCAGCTCGGAGGGATCGCCCTATGGCTACACCTTC
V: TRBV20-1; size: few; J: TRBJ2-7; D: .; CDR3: CSALLPDGGVRNEQYF; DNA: TGCAGTGCTCTGCTCCCAGATGGGGGAGTTCGTAACGAGCAGTACTTC
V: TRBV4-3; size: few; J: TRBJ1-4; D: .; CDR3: CASSQETGFFATNEKLFF; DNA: TGCGCCAGCAGCCAAGAGACCGGTTTCTTTGCAACTAATGAAAAACTGTTTTTT
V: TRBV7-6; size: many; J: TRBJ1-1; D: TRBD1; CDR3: CASSLRLGGVRNTEAFF; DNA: TGTGCCAGCAGCTTAAGGCTAGGGGGCGTACGGAACACTGAAGCTTTCTTT
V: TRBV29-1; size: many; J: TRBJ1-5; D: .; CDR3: CSVGGSNQPQHF; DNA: TGCAGCGTTGGCGGTAGCAATCAGCCCCAGCATTTT
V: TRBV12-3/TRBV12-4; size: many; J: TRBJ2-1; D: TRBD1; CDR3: CASSQSQGSKFF; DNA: TGTGCCAGCAGTCAATCACAGGGGTCGAAGTTCTTC
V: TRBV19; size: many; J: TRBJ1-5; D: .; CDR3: CASRAQGGRSNQPQHF; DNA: TGTGCCAGTAGGGCTCAGGGAGGGCGGAGCAATCAGCCCCAGCATTTT
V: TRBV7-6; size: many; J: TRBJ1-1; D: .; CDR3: CASSRTAGEAFF; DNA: TGTGCCAGCAGCCGGACGGCGGGGGAAGCTTTCTTT
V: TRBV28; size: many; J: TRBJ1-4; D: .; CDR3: CASSWTEPTNEKLFF; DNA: TGTGCCAGCAGTTGGACGGAACCAACTAATGAAAAACTGTTTTTT
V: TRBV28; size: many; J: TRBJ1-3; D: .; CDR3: CASSSPRGFSVNTIYF; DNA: TGTGCCAGCAGTTCACCTCGTGGGTTCTCTGTAAACACCATATATTTT
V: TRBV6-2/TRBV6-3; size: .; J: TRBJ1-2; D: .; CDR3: CASSPGRASYGYTF; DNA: TGTGCCAGCAGCCCCGGCAGGGCAAGCTATGGCTACACCTTC
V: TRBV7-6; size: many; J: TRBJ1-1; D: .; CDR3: CASSPTPLSSTEAFF; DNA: TGTGCCAGCAGCCCAACCCCACTTTCCAGCACTGAAGCTTTCTTT
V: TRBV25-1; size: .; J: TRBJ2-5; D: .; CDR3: CASSFYETQYF; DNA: TGTGCCAGCAGCTTTTACGAGACCCAGTACTTC
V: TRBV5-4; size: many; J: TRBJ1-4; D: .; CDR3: CASSLGTPRTTNEKLFF; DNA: TGTGCCAGCAGCTTGGGGACGCCACGCACCACTAATGAAAAACTGTTTTTT
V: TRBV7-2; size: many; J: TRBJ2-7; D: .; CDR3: CASSKTYEQYF; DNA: TGTGCCAGCAGCAAGACCTACGAGCAGTACTTC
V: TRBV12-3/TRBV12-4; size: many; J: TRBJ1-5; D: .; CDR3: CASSLAGPQHF; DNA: TGTGCCAGCAGTTTAGCGGGGCCCCAGCATTTT
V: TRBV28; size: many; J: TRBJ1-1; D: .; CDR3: CASSSLSKFF; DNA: TGTGCCAGCAGTTCCCTCAGTAAGTTCTTT
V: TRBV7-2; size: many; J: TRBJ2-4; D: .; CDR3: CASSSGGGQFKNIQYF; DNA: TGTGCCAGCAGCTCAGGTGGCGGACAGTTCAAAAACATTCAGTACTTC
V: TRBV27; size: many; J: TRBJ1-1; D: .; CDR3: CASSYDRKNTEAFF; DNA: TGTGCCAGCAGTTATGACAGGAAGAACACTGAAGCTTTCTTT
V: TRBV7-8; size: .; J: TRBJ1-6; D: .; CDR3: CASSLESGVNSPLHF; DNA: TGTGCCAGCAGCTTAGAGTCTGGAGTCAATTCACCCCTCCACTTT
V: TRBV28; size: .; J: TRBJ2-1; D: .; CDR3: CASSLYGGRSSYNEQFF; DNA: TGTGCCAGCAGTTTGTATGGTGGGCGGAGCTCCTACAATGAGCAGTTCTTC
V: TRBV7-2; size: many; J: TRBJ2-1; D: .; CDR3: CASSFISNEQFF; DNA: TGTGCCAGCAGCTTTATAAGCAATGAGCAGTTCTTC
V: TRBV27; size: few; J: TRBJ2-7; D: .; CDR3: CASSYQREQYF; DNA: TGTGCCAGCAGTTACCAGAGGGAGCAGTACTTC
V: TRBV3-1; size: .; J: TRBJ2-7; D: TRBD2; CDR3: CASSLGLASREQYF; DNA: TGTGCCAGCAGCCTGGGACTAGCTTCGCGCGAGCAGTACTTC
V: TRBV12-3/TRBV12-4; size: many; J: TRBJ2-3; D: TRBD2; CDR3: CASSGRLAGSTDTQYF; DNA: TGTGCCAGCAGTGGGAGACTAGCGGGAAGCACAGATACGCAGTATTTT
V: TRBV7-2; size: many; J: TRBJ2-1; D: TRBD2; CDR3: CASTPGLAYEQFF; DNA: TGTGCCAGCACCCCAGGACTAGCGTATGAGCAGTTCTTC
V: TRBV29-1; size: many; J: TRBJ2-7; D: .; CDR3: CSGRQGGEQYF; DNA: TGCAGCGGACGACAGGGAGGGGAGCAGTACTTC
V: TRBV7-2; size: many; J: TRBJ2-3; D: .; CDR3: CASSQNLGDTQYF; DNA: TGTGCCAGCAGCCAAAACCTCGGGGATACGCAGTATTTT
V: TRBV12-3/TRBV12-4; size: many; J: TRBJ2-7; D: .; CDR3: CASANAGAGSSYEQYF; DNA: TGTGCCAGCGCCAACGCGGGGGCAGGATCGTCCTACGAGCAGTACTTC
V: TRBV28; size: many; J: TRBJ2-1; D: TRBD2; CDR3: CASGGTSSYNEQFF; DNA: TGTGCCAGCGGAGGGACTAGCTCCTACAATGAGCAGTTCTTC
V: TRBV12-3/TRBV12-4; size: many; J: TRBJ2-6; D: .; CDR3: CASSSRRGRLRSGANVLTF; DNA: TGTGCCAGCAGTTCCCGGAGAGGGCGGCTCCGCTCTGGGGCCAACGTCCTGACTTTC
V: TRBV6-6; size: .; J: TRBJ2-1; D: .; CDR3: CASSSFRGGNYNEQFF; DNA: TGTGCCAGCAGTTCCTTTCGTGGGGGAAACTACAATGAGCAGTTCTTC
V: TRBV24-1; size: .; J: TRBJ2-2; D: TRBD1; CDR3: CATSDRGQGPAGELFF; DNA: TGTGCCACCAGTGACCGGGGACAGGGTCCGGCCGGGGAGCTGTTTTTT
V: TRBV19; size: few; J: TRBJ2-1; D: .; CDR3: CASSRRDEQFF; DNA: TGTGCCAGTAGTAGGAGGGACGAGCAGTTCTTC
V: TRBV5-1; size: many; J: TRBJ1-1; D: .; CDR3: CASSLSGTTKFLEAFF; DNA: TGCGCCAGCAGCTTGTCCGGGACCACGAAGTTTCTGGAAGCTTTCTTT
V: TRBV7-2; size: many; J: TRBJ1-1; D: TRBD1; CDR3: CASSYLTKQGAREAFF; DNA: TGTGCCAGCAGCTATTTAACTAAACAGGGGGCGAGGGAAGCTTTCTTT